The TCR beta chain under discussion was sequenced for a study of blood T cell repertoires in COVID-19. V lost 4 bases to trimming and J lost 1 base, with 13 bases between them. This CDR3 has 15 residues. Germline assignment: CDR1 SQVTM and CDR2 ANQGSEA. Sequencing was performed with immunoSEQ multiplex PCR; in TCRdb, only in-frame clones are kept and a portion is missing. The sample holds 250,000 to 350,000 clones, 80% to 90% seen once. V gene TRBV29-1 combines with J gene TRBJ2-2, with D tentatively TRBD1 (6 bases). The source is a young woman who had recovered from COVID-19. The sample was PBMCs or T cells enriched from blood (not recorded which). CDR3 in amino acids: CSVGPPGQNTGELFF. CDR3 DNA sequence: TGCAGCGTTGGGCCCCCGGGACAGAACACCGGGGAGCTGTTTTTT.